The 6 T cell receptor beta chains presented below share a single source sample, sequenced in a study of cytomegalovirus exposure and HLA in healthy donors. PCR primers comprised 60 Vbeta and 13 Jbeta primers. Profiled with immunoSEQ multiplex PCR; TCRdb holds only in-frame clones, not every one. The data show some 200,000 clones, around four fifths seen once. Material: PBMCs. These receptors came from a boy between 2 and 10 years old in good health and CMV-seronegative.

This chain's CDR3 is CASSGGPGTSGRAQDEQYF. CDR3 nucleotide sequence: TGTGCCAGCAGTGGGGGTCCCGGGACTAGCGGGAGGGCCCAGGACGAGCAGTACTTC. The J gene is TRBJ2-7, the V gene TRBV6-1, with TRBD2 matching 16 bases. CDR1 is MNHNS and CDR2 is SASEGT in the germline V gene. The CDR3 is made up of 19 amino acids. V trimming: 4 bases; J trimming: 5 bases; junction bases outside the gene matches: 14.

Worth noting for this clone: One end of the junction is discordant with germline, which a read error may explain. V usage is TRBV7-9 and J usage is TRBJ2-5, with D perhaps matching TRBD1 (5 bases). CDR3 size: 9 residues. Germline CDR1 reads SEHNR; CDR2 reads FQNEAQ (reference sequence). CDR3 bases: TGTGCCAGCAGCTTACAGGGCAACTTC. The encoded protein is CASSLQGNF.

The V gene is TRBV4-1, the J gene TRBJ1-5; D remains unclear. Germline V gene data show CDR1 as MGHRA and CDR2 as YSYEKL. CDR3 size: 15 residues. Trimming removed 2 bases from V and 7 bases from J, with 15 bases in between. In DNA form, the CDR3 reads TGCGCCAGCAGCCAATCGGTGGTAGACTACCAGCCCCAGCATTTT. Translation: CASSQSVVDYQPQHF.

The J gene is TRBJ2-1, the V gene TRBV2; no definite D call. From germline, CDR1 is SNHLY and CDR2 FYNNEI. The CDR3 runs 11 residues. V was trimmed by 8 bases and J by 7 bases, leaving 9 bases between them. The CDR3: CASSEVNEQFF. The DNA of the CDR3 is TGTGCCAGCTCCGAGGTTAATGAGCAGTTCTTC.

The genes are TRBV5-6 and TRBJ1-3, with D maybe TRBD1 (5 bases). The CDR3 has 15 residues. Germline V CDR1 and CDR2: SGHDT, YYEEEE. The germline V and J ends were trimmed by 2 bases and 1 base, with 10 bases remaining between them. CDR3 nucleotide sequence: TGTGCCAGCAGCTTTGTCCAGGGTTCTGGAAACACCATATATTTT. Protein sequence: CASSFVQGSGNTIYF.

V usage is TRBV13 and J usage is TRBJ2-7; the D gene is possibly TRBD2 (5 bases). The length of the CDR3 is 15 residues. Trimming stripped 4 bases from V and 2 bases from J, with 15 bases between. Germline V CDR1 and CDR2: PRHDT, FYEKMQ (reference sequence). This chain's CDR3 is CASSSNQEAAYEQYF. As DNA, the CDR3 is TGTGCCAGCAGCTCCAATCAGGAGGCGGCCTACGAGCAGTACTTC. Variable domain in full (rest from reference TRBV13 and TRBJ2-7): AAGVIQSPRHLIKEKRETATLKCYPIPRHDTVYWYQQGPGQDPQFLISFYEKMQSDKGSIPDRFSAQQFSDYHSELNMSSLELGDSALYFCASSSNQEAAYEQYFGPGTRLTVT.